This T cell receptor (beta chain) was identified during a study of blood T cell repertoires in COVID-19. Here immunoSEQ multiplex PCR was the method, and the copy in TCRdb shows in-frame clones only, minus some. The sample contains approximately 200,000 clones, more than 80% of which appear only once. The clonotype comes from a man in his 60s who had recovered from COVID-19. Specimen: PBMCs or T cells enriched from blood (not recorded which).

Here the CDR3 DNA reads TGTGCCAGCAGCCCCGAGGCGGGTTTCAATCAGCCCCAGCATTTT. This encodes CASSPEAGFNQPQHF. The V gene is TRBV7-2, the J gene TRBJ1-5; D unresolved. The CDR3 contains 15 residues. The germline V gene encodes CDR1 SGHTA and CDR2 FQGNSA. Trimming left V 5 bases short and J 3 bases short, with 14 bases between.